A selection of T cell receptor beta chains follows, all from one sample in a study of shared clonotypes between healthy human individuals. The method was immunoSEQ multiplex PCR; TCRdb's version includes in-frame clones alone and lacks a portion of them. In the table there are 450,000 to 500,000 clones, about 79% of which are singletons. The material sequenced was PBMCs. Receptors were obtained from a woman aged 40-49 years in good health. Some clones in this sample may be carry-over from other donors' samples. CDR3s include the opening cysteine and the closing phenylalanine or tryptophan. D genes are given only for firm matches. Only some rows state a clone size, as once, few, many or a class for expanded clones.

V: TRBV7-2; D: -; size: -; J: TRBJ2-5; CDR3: CASSLNGWGQETQYF; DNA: TGTGCCAGCAGCTTAAACGGGTGGGGCCAAGAGACCCAGTACTTC
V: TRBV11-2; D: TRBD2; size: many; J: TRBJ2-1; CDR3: CASSLDRASGNEQFF; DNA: TGTGCCAGCAGCTTAGATCGGGCTAGCGGCAATGAGCAGTTCTTC
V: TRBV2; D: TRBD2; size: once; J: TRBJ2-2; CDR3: CASSGRAGVTGELFF; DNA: TGTGCCAGCAGTGGAAGAGCGGGAGTTACCGGGGAGCTGTTTTTT
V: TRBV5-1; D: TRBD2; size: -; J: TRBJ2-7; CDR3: CASSLFRREGGEQYF; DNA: TGCGCCAGCAGCTTGTTCAGGCGGGAGGGGGGCGAGCAGTACTTC
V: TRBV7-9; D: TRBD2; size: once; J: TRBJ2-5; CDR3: CASSHQTSGRRWETQYF; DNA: TGTGCCAGCAGCCACCAGACTAGCGGGAGGAGGTGGGAGACCCAGTACTTC
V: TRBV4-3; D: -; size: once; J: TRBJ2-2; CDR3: CASSQGTGPATGELFF; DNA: TGCGCCAGCAGCCAAGGGACGGGCCCTGCGACGGGGGAGCTGTTTTTT
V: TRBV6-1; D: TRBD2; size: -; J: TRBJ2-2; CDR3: CASREQSGISNTGELFF; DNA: TGTGCCAGCAGGGAACAAAGCGGGATATCGAACACCGGGGAGCTGTTTTTT
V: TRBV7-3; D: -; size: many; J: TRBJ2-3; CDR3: CASSSQGTLTDTQYF; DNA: TGTGCCAGCAGCTCCCAGGGAACACTCACAGATACGCAGTATTTT
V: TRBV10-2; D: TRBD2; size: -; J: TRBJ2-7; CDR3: CASSETSGRSYEQYF; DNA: TGCGCCAGCAGTGAGACTAGCGGGCGTTCCTACGAGCAGTACTTC
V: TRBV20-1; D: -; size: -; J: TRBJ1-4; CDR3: CSARKVGLFF; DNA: TGCAGTGCTAGAAAAGTCGGACTGTTTTTT
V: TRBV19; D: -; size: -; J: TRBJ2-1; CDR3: CASSILGGSGSYNEQFF; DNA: TGTGCCAGTAGTATTTTGGGGGGATCAGGCTCCTACAATGAGCAGTTCTTC
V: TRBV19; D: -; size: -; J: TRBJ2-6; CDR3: CASSIGRNSGANVLTF; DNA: TGTGCCAGTAGTATAGGACGCAACTCTGGGGCCAACGTCCTGACTTTC
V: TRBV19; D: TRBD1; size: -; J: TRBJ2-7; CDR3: CASIPGQDFKYEQYF; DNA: TGTGCCAGTATCCCGGGACAGGATTTTAAGTACGAGCAGTACTTC
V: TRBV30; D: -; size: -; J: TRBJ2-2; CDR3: CAWSVREPGELFF; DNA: TGTGCCTGGAGTGTGAGGGAGCCCGGGGAGCTGTTTTTT
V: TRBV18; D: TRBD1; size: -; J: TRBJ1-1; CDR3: CASSPGQGGWRNTEAFF; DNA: TGTGCCAGCTCGCCTGGACAGGGGGGTTGGAGGAACACTGAAGCTTTCTTT
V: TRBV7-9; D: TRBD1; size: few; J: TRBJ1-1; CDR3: CASSLAPGQGTEAFF; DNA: TGTGCCAGCAGCTTAGCGCCGGGACAGGGCACTGAAGCTTTCTTT
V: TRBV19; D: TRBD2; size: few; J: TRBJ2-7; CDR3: CASTPSPGRGAYEQYF; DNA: TGTGCCAGTACCCCTAGCCCGGGCCGGGGGGCCTACGAGCAGTACTTC
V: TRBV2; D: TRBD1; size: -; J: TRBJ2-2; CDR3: CASSRQGANTGELFF; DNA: TGTGCCAGCAGCCGACAGGGGGCGAACACCGGGGAGCTGTTTTTT
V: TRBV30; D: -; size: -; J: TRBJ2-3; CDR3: CAWSPNTDTQYF; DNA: TGTGCCTGGAGTCCTAACACAGATACGCAGTATTTT
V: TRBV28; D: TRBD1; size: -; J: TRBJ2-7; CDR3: CASRSTGGAYEQYF; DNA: TGTGCCAGCAGATCGACAGGGGGCGCGTACGAGCAGTACTTC
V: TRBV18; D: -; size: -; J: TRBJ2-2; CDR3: CASSPRQVLNTGELFF; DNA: TGTGCCAGCTCACCCCGACAGGTCCTAAACACCGGGGAGCTGTTTTTT
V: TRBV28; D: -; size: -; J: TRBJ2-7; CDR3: CASSLETRYEQYF; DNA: TGTGCCAGCAGTTTAGAGACTCGTTACGAGCAGTACTTC
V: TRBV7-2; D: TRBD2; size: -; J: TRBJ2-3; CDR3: CASSFIAGGLDTQYF; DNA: TGTGCCAGCAGCTTTATAGCGGGAGGGTTAGATACGCAGTATTTT
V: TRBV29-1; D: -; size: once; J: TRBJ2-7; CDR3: CSGGDSQGSYEQYF; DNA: TGCAGCGGGGGCGACTCACAGGGATCCTACGAGCAGTACTTC
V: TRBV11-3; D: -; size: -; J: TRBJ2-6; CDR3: CASSPGGTGANVLTF; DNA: TGTGCCAGCAGCCCTGGGGGCACTGGGGCCAACGTCCTGACTTTC
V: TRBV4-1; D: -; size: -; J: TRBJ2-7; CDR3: CASSQVGVRQYF; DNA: TGCGCCAGCAGCCAAGTGGGGGTGAGGCAGTACTTC
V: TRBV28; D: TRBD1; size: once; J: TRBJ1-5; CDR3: CASSPRDRGWNQPQHF; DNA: TGTGCCAGCAGTCCCCGCGACAGGGGTTGGAATCAGCCCCAGCATTTT
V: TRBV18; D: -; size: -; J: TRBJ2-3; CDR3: CASSGSLGTDTQYF; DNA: TGTGCCAGCTCAGGTTCCCTAGGCACAGATACGCAGTATTTT
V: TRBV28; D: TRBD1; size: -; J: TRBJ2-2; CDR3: CASSSDRGRLGTGELFF; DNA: TGTGCCAGCAGTTCGGACAGGGGGCGGCTGGGTACCGGGGAGCTGTTTTTT
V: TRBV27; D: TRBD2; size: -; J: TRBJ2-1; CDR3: CASSWLAGVVEQFF; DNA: TGTGCCAGCAGTTGGTTAGCGGGAGTGGTTGAGCAGTTCTTC
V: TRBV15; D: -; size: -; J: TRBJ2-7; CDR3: CATSHHLATSYEQYF; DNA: TGTGCCACCAGCCACCACTTAGCGACCTCCTACGAGCAGTACTTC
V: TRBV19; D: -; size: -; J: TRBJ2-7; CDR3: CASSITDNYEQYF; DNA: TGTGCCAGTAGTATAACGGATAACTACGAGCAGTACTTC
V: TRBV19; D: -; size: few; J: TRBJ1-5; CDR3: CASSIGRALGNQPQHF; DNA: TGTGCCAGTAGTATAGGGAGAGCCCTTGGCAATCAGCCCCAGCATTTT
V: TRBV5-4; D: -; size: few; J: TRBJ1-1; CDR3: CASSLFRRNTEAFF; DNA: TGTGCCAGCAGCTTATTTCGCAGGAACACTGAAGCTTTCTTT
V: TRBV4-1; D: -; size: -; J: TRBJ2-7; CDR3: CASSPRVVGGRGSGEQYF; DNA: TGCGCCAGCAGCCCCCGGGTCGTGGGGGGCAGGGGATCGGGAGAGCAGTACTTC
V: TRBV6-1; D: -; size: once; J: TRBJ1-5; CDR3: CASSERYSSNQPQHF; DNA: TGTGCCAGCAGTGAACGATATAGCAGCAATCAGCCCCAGCATTTT
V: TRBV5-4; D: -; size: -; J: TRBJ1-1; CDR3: CASSLNQVNTEAFF; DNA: TGTGCCAGCAGCTTGAATCAAGTGAACACTGAAGCTTTCTTT
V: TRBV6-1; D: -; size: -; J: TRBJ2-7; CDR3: CASSDVGPGSKYF; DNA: -
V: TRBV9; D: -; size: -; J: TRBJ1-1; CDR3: CASSVVCRVDTEAFF; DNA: TGTGCCAGCAGCGTAGTCTGCAGGGTGGACACTGAAGCTTTCTTT
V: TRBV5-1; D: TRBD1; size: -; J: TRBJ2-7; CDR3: CASSLGQGAAYEQYF; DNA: TGCGCCAGCAGCCTAGGACAGGGGGCGGCCTACGAGCAGTACTTC
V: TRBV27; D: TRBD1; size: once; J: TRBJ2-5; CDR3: CASGPRTGRETQYF; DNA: TGTGCCAGCGGCCCCCGGACAGGGAGAGAGACCCAGTACTTC
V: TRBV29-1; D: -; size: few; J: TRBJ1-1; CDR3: CSVDRGATEAFF; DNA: TGCAGCGTTGATCGGGGCGCCACTGAAGCTTTCTTT
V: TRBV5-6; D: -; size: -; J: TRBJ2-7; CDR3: CASSSSTYEQYF; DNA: TGTGCCAGCAGCTCCAGTACGTACGAGCAGTACTTC
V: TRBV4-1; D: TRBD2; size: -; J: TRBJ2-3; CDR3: CASSQEPAGGLAGHTQYF; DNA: TGCGCCAGCAGCCAAGAGCCGGCCGGGGGACTAGCGGGACATACGCAGTATTTT
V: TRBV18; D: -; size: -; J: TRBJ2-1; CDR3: CASSPRGRKYNEQFF; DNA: TGTGCCAGCTCACCAAGAGGGAGGAAGTACAATGAGCAGTTCTTC
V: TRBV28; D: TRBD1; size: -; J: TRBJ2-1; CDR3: CASKMTGSFYDEQFF; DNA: TGTGCCAGCAAAATGACAGGGAGTTTTTACGATGAGCAGTTCTTC
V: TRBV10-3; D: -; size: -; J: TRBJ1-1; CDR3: CAISEPTGWGNTEAFF; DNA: TGTGCCATCAGTGAGCCGACCGGGTGGGGAAACACTGAAGCTTTCTTT
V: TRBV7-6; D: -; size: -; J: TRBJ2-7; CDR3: CASSLEPSKAGYEQYF; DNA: TGTGCCAGCAGCTTAGAGCCCTCCAAGGCTGGATACGAGCAGTACTTC
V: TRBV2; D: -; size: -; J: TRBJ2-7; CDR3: CASIGASYSYEQYF; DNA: TGTGCCAGCATCGGGGCCAGTTACTCCTACGAGCAGTACTTC
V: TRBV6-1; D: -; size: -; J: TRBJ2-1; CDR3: CASSEEAAGWYTVNEQFF; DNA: TGTGCCAGCAGTGAAGAGGCAGCCGGATGGTACACTGTCAATGAGCAGTTCTTC
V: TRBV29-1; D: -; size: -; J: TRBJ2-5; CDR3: CSVDTQIQETQYF; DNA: TGCAGCGTTGATACCCAGATACAAGAGACCCAGTACTTC